Below are 18 T cell receptor beta chains sequenced from a single sample in a study of cytomegalovirus exposure and HLA in healthy donors. 13 Jbeta primers and 60 Vbeta primers were used for the PCR. Only in-frame clones appear in the TCRdb table, and some are missing; sequencing was by immunoSEQ multiplex PCR. The repertoire holds nearly 110,000 clones, with roughly 74% as singletons. Material for sequencing was PBMCs. Every receptor here comes from a middle-aged man in good health and CMV-seronegative.

This clone was observed a handful of times. The J gene is TRBJ1-5, the V gene TRBV6-6; D gene uncertain. The V end was cut by 6 bases, the J end by 1 base, with 7 bases between. The CDR3 consists of 13 residues. Germline CDR1 is MNHNY and CDR2 is SVGAGI (reference sequence). The CDR3: CASRLRSNQPQHF. The CDR3 DNA sequence: TGTGCCAGCAGGCTGCGGAGCAATCAGCCCCAGCATTTT.

V gene TRBV7-9 combines with J gene TRBJ2-5; D call uncertain. Germline values: CDR1 SEHNR, CDR2 FQNEAQ (reference sequence). V lost 6 bases and J 5 bases, leaving 10 bases between the germline ends. CDR3 length: 12 residues. CDR3 protein: CASSFIEETQYF. The DNA of the CDR3 is TGTGCCAGCAGTTTTATAGAGGAGACCCAGTACTTC.

The count of this clone is one. The chain is built from TRBV25-1 and TRBJ2-7, with D possibly TRBD1 on 6 matching bases. The germline gives CDR1 MGHDK, CDR2 SYGVNS. Trimming took off 7 bases at V and 2 bases at J, with 15 bases between the two ends. This CDR3 spans 14 amino acids. In nucleotides, the CDR3 is TGTGCCAGCATCGCGAGGACAGCGCCCTACGAGCAGTACTTC. It translates to CASIARTAPYEQYF.

The rearrangement uses TRBV5-1 and TRBJ2-5; 10 bases are shared with TRBD1. Germline loops: CDR1 SGHRS, CDR2 YFSETQ. V lost 4 bases to trimming and J lost 3 bases; unmatched junction nucleotides: 6. This CDR3 region has 15 residues. The CDR3 loop is CASSQDRGLEETQYF. As DNA, the CDR3 is TGCGCCAGCAGCCAAGACAGGGGGCTGGAAGAGACCCAGTACTTC.

The chain uses TRBV15 and TRBJ1-5; TRBD1 might be the D (5 bases). The CDR3 extends over 13 amino acids. The germline CDR1 and CDR2 sequences are LNHNV and YYDKDF (reference sequence). Trimming removed 9 bases from V and 0 bases from J, with 9 bases in between. CDR3 nucleotides: TGTGCCACGCGGGGGGATAGCAATCAGCCCCAGCATTTT. As protein: CATRGDSNQPQHF.

This clone has just a few counts. The chain employs TRBV29-1 and TRBJ2-3; 8 bases line up with TRBD2. CDR3 length equals 15 residues. Losses at the gene ends were 6 bases for V and 5 bases for J; bases not matched to a gene: 13. Germline V lookup: CDR1 SQVTM, CDR2 ANQGSEA. CDR3 DNA: TGCAGCGTCCCGCCTTTCCAGCGGGGGTTAGATACGCAGTATTTT. Translated: CSVPPFQRGLDTQYF.

This chain joins TRBV7-8 and TRBJ2-5; D might be TRBD2 (5 bases). The CDR3 is made up of 14 amino acids. V was trimmed by 4 bases and J by 2 bases, leaving 11 bases between them. Looked up from germline, CDR1 is SGHVS and CDR2 is FQNEAQ. CDR3 DNA sequence: TGTGCCAGCAGCTATGGCAGCGGTCAAGAGACCCAGTACTTC. It codes for CASSYGSGQETQYF.

The CDR3 is CASSRVAGGYDTQYF. CDR3 DNA sequence: TGCGCCAGCAGCCGCGTGGCGGGGGGGTACGATACGCAGTATTTT. The V and J genes are TRBV5-1 and TRBJ2-3; 9 bases are a match to TRBD2. This CDR3 spans 15 amino acids. Trimming cost V 4 bases and J 6 bases; bases outside gene matches: 9. Germline lookup yields CDR1 SGHRS and CDR2 YFSETQ.

The rearrangement uses TRBV11-3 and TRBJ1-1; 8 nucleotides agree with TRBD1. V lost 3 bases to trimming and J lost 1 base; unmatched junction nucleotides: 1. The CDR3 covers 14 residues. Germline loops: CDR1 SGHNT, CDR2 YENEEA. CDR3 region: CASSLGTGNTEAFF. DNA of the CDR3: TGTGCCAGCAGCTTGGGGACAGGGAACACTGAAGCTTTCTTT. Full variable domain (missing parts from reference TRBV11-3 and TRBJ1-1): EAGVVQSPRYKIIEKKQPVAFWCNPISGHNTLYWYLQNLGQGPELLIRYENEEAVDDSQLPKDRFSAERLKGVDSTLKIQPAELGDSAVYLCASSLGTGNTEAFFGQGTRLTVV.

The gene calls are TRBV5-1 and TRBJ2-1; perhaps TRBD2 as D (7 bases). Deletions cut 4 bases from V and 2 bases from J, with 10 bases between. The germline gives CDR1 SGHRS, CDR2 YFSETQ. The CDR3 spans 14 residues. CDR3 region: CASSGGGAYNEQFF. CDR3 DNA: TGCGCCAGCAGCGGCGGGGGCGCCTACAATGAGCAGTTCTTC.

V gene TRBV2 combines with J gene TRBJ2-1, with 9 bases that match TRBD2. The CDR3 spans 15 residues. Germline V gene data show CDR1 as SNHLY and CDR2 as FYNNEI. J was trimmed by 4 bases and V by 2 bases; bases with no gene match: 3. This CDR3 reads CASSEWRGGYNEQFF. CDR3 coding DNA: TGTGCCAGCAGTGAATGGCGGGGGGGATACAATGAGCAGTTCTTC.

The genes are TRBV2 and TRBJ1-1, with D perhaps TRBD1 (5 bases). Trimming shortened V by 7 bases and J by 7 bases, and 13 bases separated the two germline ends. Germline lookup yields CDR1 SNHLY and CDR2 FYNNEI. This CDR3 contains 12 residues. This CDR3 is CASTPRGFEAFF. CDR3 DNA: TGTGCCAGCACCCCTAGGGGATTTGAAGCTTTCTTT.

J is TRBJ2-3 and V is TRBV6-1; the D gene is possibly TRBD2 (6 bases). V lost 6 bases and J lost 2, with 15 bases in between. Germline CDR1 MNHNS, CDR2 SASEGT. The length of the CDR3 is 15 residues. The CDR3 loop reads CASSFPGDLTDTQYF. CDR3 DNA sequence: TGTGCCAGCAGCTTCCCGGGGGACCTCACAGATACGCAGTATTTT.

This chain connects TRBV29-1 to TRBJ1-1, with D possibly being TRBD1 (5 bases). The CDR3 length is 12 residues. The V gene's germline CDR1 is SQVTM and CDR2 ANQGSEA. Trimming took off 4 bases at V and 4 bases at J, with 10 bases between the two ends. The CDR3: CSVVPTVTEAFF. The CDR3 bases are TGCAGCGTTGTTCCGACAGTCACTGAAGCTTTCTTT.

J is TRBJ2-3 and V is TRBV9; the match to TRBD2 covers 9 bases. The CDR3 is 15 amino acids. Per germline, CDR1 SGDLS and CDR2 YYNGEE. V trimming: 6 bases; J trimming: 2 bases; junction bases outside the gene matches: 7. The CDR3 DNA reads as TGTGCCAGCACCCCAGCGGGGGGCATCACAGATACGCAGTATTTT. It yields the protein CASTPAGGITDTQYF.

The rearrangement joins TRBV6-5 to TRBJ2-7, with 11 positions matching TRBD2. CDR3 length: 16 amino acids. Germline lookup yields CDR1 MNHEY and CDR2 SVGAGI. V dropped 3 bases and J dropped 3; count of bases not matched to a gene: 7. The CDR3 here is CASSYIGTSGIYEQYF. Here the CDR3 DNA reads TGTGCCAGCAGTTATATCGGGACTAGCGGCATCTACGAGCAGTACTTC.

The rearrangement links TRBV19 to TRBJ2-1, with TRBD2 matching 7 bases. CDR1 is LNHDA, CDR2 SQIVND, per germline (reference sequence). The CDR3 is made up of 15 amino acids. The trim removed 3 bases at V and 7 bases at J, leaving 9 bases unmatched. The CDR3 DNA is TGTGCCAGTAGTATCGGCGGGGGAAGAGCGAATGAGCAGTTCTTC. Protein product: CASSIGGGRANEQFF.

This chain connects TRBV9 to TRBJ1-1; no reliable D call. CDR3 length: 13 amino acids. The germline gives CDR1 SGDLS, CDR2 YYNGEE. Trimming took off 1 base at V and 1 base at J, with 5 bases between the two ends. The CDR3 region is CASSVSQNTEAFF. The DNA of the CDR3 is TGTGCCAGCAGCGTAAGCCAGAACACTGAAGCTTTCTTT.